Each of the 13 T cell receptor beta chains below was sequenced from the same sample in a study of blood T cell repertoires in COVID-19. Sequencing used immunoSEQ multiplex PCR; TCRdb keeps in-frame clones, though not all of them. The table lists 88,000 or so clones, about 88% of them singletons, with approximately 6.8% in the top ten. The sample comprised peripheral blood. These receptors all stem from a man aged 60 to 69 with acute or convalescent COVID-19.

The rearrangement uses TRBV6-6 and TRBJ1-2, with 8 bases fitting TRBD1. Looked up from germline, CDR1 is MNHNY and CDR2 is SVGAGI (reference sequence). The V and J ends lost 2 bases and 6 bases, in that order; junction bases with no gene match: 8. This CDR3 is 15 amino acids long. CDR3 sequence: CASSYRGQGHDGYTF. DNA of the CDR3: TGTGCCAGCAGTTACAGAGGACAGGGACACGATGGCTACACCTTC.

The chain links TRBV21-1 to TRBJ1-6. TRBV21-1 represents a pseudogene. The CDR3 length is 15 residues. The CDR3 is CASSKEEGSESPLHF. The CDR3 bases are TGTGCCAGCAGCAAAGAGGAGGGGAGTGAGTCACCCCTCCACTTT.

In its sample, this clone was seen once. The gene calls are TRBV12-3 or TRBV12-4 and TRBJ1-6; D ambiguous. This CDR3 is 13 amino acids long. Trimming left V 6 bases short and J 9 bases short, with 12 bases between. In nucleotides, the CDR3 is TGTGCCAGCAGCACTTATCGGGTTTCACCCCTCCACTTT. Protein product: CASSTYRVSPLHF.

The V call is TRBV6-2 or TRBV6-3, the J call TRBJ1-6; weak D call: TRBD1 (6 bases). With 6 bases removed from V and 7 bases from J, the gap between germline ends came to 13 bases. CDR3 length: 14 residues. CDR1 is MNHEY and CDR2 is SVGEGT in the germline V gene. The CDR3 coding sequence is TGTGCCAGCAGCGTACAGGGTTCCAATTCACCCCTCCACTTT. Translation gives CASSVQGSNSPLHF.

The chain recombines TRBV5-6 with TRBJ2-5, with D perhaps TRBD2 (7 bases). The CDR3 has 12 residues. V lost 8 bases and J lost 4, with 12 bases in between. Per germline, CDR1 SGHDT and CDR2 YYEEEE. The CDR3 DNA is TGTGCCAGTTCGGGGGGCAGAGAGACCCAGTACTTC. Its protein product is CASSGGRETQYF.

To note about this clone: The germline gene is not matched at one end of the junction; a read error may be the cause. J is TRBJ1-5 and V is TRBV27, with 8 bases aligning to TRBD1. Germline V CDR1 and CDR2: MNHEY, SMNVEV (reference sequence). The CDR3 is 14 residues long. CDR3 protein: CACRGRESNQPQHF. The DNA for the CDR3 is TGTGCCTGCAGGGGGCGGGAGAGCAATCAGCCCCAGCATTTT.

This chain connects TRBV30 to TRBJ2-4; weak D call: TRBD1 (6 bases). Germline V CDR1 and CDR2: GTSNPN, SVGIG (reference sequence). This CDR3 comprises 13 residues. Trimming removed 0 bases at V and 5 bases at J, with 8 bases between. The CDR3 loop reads CAWSVAGENIQYF. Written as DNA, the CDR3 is TGTGCCTGGAGTGTGGCAGGGGAAAACATTCAGTACTTC.

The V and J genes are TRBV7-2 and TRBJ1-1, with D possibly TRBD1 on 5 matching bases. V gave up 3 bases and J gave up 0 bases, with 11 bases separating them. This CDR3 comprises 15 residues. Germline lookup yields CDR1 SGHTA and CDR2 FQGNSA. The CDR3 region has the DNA TGTGCCAGCAGCTTTCAGGGAGGGGTGAACACTGAAGCTTTCTTT. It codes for CASSFQGGVNTEAFF.

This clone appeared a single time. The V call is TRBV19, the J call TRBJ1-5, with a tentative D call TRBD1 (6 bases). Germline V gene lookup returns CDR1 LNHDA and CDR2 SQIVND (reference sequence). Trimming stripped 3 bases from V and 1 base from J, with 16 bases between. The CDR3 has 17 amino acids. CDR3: CASSIRGGLKSNQPQHF. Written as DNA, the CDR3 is TGTGCCAGTAGTATTCGAGGGGGTTTGAAAAGCAATCAGCCCCAGCATTTT.

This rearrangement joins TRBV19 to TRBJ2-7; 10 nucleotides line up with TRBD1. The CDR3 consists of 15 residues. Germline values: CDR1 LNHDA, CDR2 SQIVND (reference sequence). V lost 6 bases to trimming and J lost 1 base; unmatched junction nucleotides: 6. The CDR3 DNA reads TGTGCCAGTAGGAACCGGGACAGGGGTTCCTACGAGCAGTACTTC. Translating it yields CASRNRDRGSYEQYF.

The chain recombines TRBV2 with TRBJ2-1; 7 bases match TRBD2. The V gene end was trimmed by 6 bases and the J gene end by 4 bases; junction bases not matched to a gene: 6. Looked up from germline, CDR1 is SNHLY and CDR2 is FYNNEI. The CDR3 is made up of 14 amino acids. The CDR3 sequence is CASRLAAGYNEQFF. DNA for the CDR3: TGTGCCAGCAGACTCGCAGCGGGATACAATGAGCAGTTCTTC.

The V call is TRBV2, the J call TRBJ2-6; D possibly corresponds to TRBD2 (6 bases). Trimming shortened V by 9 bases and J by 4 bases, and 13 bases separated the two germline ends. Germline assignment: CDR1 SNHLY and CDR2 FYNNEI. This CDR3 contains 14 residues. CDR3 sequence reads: CASRRGLGANVLTF. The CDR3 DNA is TGTGCCAGTAGGCGGGGTCTGGGGGCCAACGTCCTGACTTTC. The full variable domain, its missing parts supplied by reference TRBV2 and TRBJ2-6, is EPEVTQTPSHQVTQMGQEVILRCVPISNHLYFYWYRQILGQKVEFLVSFYNNEISEKSEIFDDQFSVERPDGSNFTLKIRSTKLEDSAMYFCASRRGLGANVLTFGAGSRLTVL.

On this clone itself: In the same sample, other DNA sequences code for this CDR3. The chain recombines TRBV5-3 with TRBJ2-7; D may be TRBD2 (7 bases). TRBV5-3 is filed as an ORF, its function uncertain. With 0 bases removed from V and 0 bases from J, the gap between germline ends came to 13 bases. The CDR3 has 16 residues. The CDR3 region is CARSLVGGTYSYEQYF. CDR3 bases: TGTGCCAGAAGCTTGGTGGGGGGGACATACTCCTACGAGCAGTACTTC.